Given below is one TCR beta chain in context. This clone was counted once. The antigen it recognizes is unknown. The sample holds no much larger clone one base away, and base qualities are not on file. Reading from cysteine to phenylalanine, the CDR3 counts 15 amino acids. CDR3 DNA only is kept here, 45 bases in frame from base 1. CDR1 LGHNA and CDR2 YSLEER are derived from the germline V gene. Germline trimming: 4 bases from V, 4 bases from J; junction bases outside gene matches: 7. Library creation used the immunoSEQ multiplex PCR assay. The multiplex PCR relied on a mix of 60 forward primers for TCR Vbeta segments and 13 reverse primers for TCR Jbeta segments. Amplification of the CDR3 region of rearranged TCR beta genes was performed with a multiplex PCR assay on genomic DNA. Amplified TCR beta libraries were sequenced as 87-base-pair reads on the Illumina HiSeq System. The original pipeline was this. Across the 670 or so repertoires, a later analysis counted 75 million to 90 million unique TCR beta chains, around 11 million of which were shared by at least two donors. Raw reads were error-corrected and collapsed into unique sequences with a nearest-neighbor algorithm that merged closely related sequences to remove PCR and sequencing errors. Alignment of CDR3 sequences to IMGT reference sequences was used to assign V, D and J gene segments. For a sequence to be retained, at least a six-nucleotide match to both a V gene segment and a J gene segment was required. A rearrangement was called productive if the CDR3 had no stop codons and remained in frame with V and J, and every other rearrangement was called non-productive. CDR3 was defined according to IMGT convention as the region running from the second conserved V-encoded cysteine to the conserved J-encoded phenylalanine. The earlier analysis of some 550 of the donors excluded any sequence lacking an unambiguous match to a single V gene segment. An earlier analysis of several hundred of the donors called V segments functional above 56.7% productive rearrangements and segregating when the between-donor standard deviation exceeded 5%. A statistical classification framework was built to diagnose cytomegalovirus status from the catalog of TCR beta chain sequences. In a later analysis, V and J genes were assigned by comparing TCR nucleotide sequences against IMGT/GENE-DB human TR gene sequences. A later analysis assigned CDR3 sequences and most-parsimonious VDJ recombination scenarios with the TCRdist pipeline. In a later analysis, each TCR beta chain was defined by its CDR3 amino acid sequence together with its V-gene family, and reads without a unique V-gene family were excluded. In a later analysis, 550 to 650 highly shared, low-generation-probability nucleotide sequences were removed to address suspected cross-contamination and a sequencing artifact. In a later analysis, a clonal expansion index was calculated for each public chain from normalized within-repertoire ranks of inferred template counts. In a later analysis, generation probabilities were computed with a VDJ recombination model fitted to out-of-frame rearrangements, and the resulting probabilities were checked against IGoR. In a later analysis, TCR-TCR, TCR-HLA and TCR-CMV co-occurrence was scored with hypergeometric tests, and a repertoire-size bias correction was applied to TCR pairs. False discovery rates were estimated in a later analysis by permuting HLA or CMV assignments 20 times. A later analysis grouped co-occurring TCRs with DBSCAN, adding TCRdist sequence similarity when clustering within HLA-allele-positive subsets. Repertoires with fewer than 30,000 or more than 120,000 public chains were left out of co-occurrence clustering, as were four to six repertoires with anomalous nucleotide sharing. TCRdb mirrors the immuneACCESS table, restricted to in-frame sequences. Some clones are absent from its copies; in checked studies, under half trace to an unresolved V gene, and the reason for the others is unknown. The V and J calls and clone size were taken over from that table, and D and trimming were inferred from the DNA. This sample comprises around 70,000 clones, roughly 90% of them detected only once. The ten largest clones take up 2% of the sample.

The data were taken from a study of cytomegalovirus exposure and HLA in healthy donors (dated by TCRdb to 2016 to 2017). Describing the broader study: An earlier analysis of approximately 550 of the donors reported 250 to 350 Gb of sequence data and roughly 100 million unique TCR beta sequences from some 180 million T cells. Approximately 300 gigabases of sequencing data and around 87 million unique TCR sequences were included in an early release covering 500 to 750 HLA-typed donors. The genetic ancestry cluster associated with self-reported Caucasian donors included roughly four fifths of the roughly 400 genotyped donors. The aim of the study was to test whether cataloging public T cell receptors could identify signatures of past pathogen exposure. The study profiled the T cell repertoires of some 610 subjects by immunosequencing and related them to cytomegalovirus serostatus. Besides the first cohort of about 730 subjects, a separate validation cohort made up of over 100 different subjects was used. High-throughput TCR immunosequencing, statistical association of individual TCRs with disease status, and machine learning were combined to predict cytomegalovirus infection status. A later analysis re-analyzed previously published TCR beta repertoires from 500 to 700 donors and added high-resolution HLA genotyping to study TCR occurrence patterns. In the later analysis, no new phenotypic data were used to find candidate immune exposures; instead, reliance was placed on TCR beta sequences and their occurrence across donors. An earlier analysis of fewer than 700 of the donors applied high-throughput TCR beta sequencing to assess whether each TCR beta V gene segment acted as functional or pseudogenic. Donor age, sex, ethnicity and CMV serostatus were collected together with the repertoire data. A later genetic analysis took genome-wide SNP genotypes for about 65% of the 666 donors and used that subset as a discovery cohort. Every repertoire in the discovery cohort had been generated on one and the same sequencing platform. HLA typing included class I and class II loci at four-digit resolution. Typing coverage varied by locus: about 620-640 donors for A, B, C, DRB1 and DQB1; roughly 520 for DQA1; approximately 610 for DPA1; around 490 for DPB1. Because of strong linkage in the cohort, 5 or 6 DR-DQ haplotypes were treated as single units for association and clustering. Among 300 to 500 genotyped donors of the cohort, an average of around 220,000 unique TCR beta nucleotide sequences was sequenced per donor, of which roughly 18% were non-productive. The paper as a whole reports these results and caveats: The study listed over 150 TCR beta chains as associated with cytomegalovirus. In a later analysis, HLA-associated TCR beta chains were found to be more clonally expanded and to have lower generation probabilities than equally common non-associated chains. Linkage disequilibrium might explain the correlated functional status among segregating V segments, but an unknown experimental factor could not be excluded. According to a later genetic analysis, donors in an Asian-associated ancestry cluster had fewer N-insertions in productive TCRs than the approximately 690-donor mean. Only TCR beta chains were sequenced in this cohort, and the absence of alpha or paired-chain data limited detectable features. The authors suggested that the approach could potentially be extended to other disease states and immunological phenotypes. Specific HLA alleles were associated with 18,000 or so TCR beta sequences at a false discovery rate of 0.05 in a later analysis. A later analysis reported that several top co-occurrence clusters appeared linked to parvovirus B19, influenza, CMV and Epstein-Barr virus. Roughly uniform sequencing depth across donors was assumed in presence/absence analyses, although this assumption may not hold. Broadly in line with IMGT annotations, most TCR beta V segments showed up in productive rearrangements about 87% or about 30% of the time in an earlier analysis of several hundred of the donors. The classifier was reported to diagnose cytomegalovirus status with high specificity and sensitivity in both the original cohort and the validation cohort. HLA typing was unavailable for some donors at each locus, so association tests used only the typed subset. A few of the identified cytomegalovirus-associated TCR beta chains were confirmed in vitro to be specific for cytomegalovirus antigens. When HLA alleles, especially DR and DQ, strongly co-occurred, TCR associations were difficult to assign to individual alleles. Immune exposure information for the cohort was limited to CMV serostatus. The sequencing pipeline was judged likely to have produced a cluster of highly shared sequence variants as a technical artifact. Some IMGT-functional V segments, including TRBV6-2 and TRBV6-3, could not be distinguished by the 87-base-pair reads and were therefore excluded. V-gene and J-gene trimming of TCR beta chains was associated with a missense DCLRE1C variant in a later genetic analysis, and the association was replicated in an independent cohort. A later analysis found that TCR association rates varied across HLA loci, with DRB1 alleles showing the most associated TCRs and HLA-C alleles the fewest. A later analysis found that most CMV-associated TCR beta chains appeared HLA-restricted, with HLA associations seemingly driven largely by CMV exposure. A further reported finding was that TCR beta sequences accurately predicted the HLA-A and HLA-B alleles for most subjects in the first cohort. Most TCR sequences were observed very rarely across donors, whereas some public TCRs were present in many individuals. The earlier analysis of approximately 560 of the donors excluded some 16 rarely observed V segments, including chromosome 9 orphons, because counts were too low.

The cohort consisted of 666 healthy bone marrow donors. At the time of sampling, all cohort members were nominally healthy, though unrecorded immune exposures were likely present. The donor was CMV seronegative and was included in the group of 352 seronegative cohort members. A peripheral blood sample was collected from each donor, and TCR beta sequencing was performed on peripheral blood mononuclear cells. The Qiagen DNeasy Blood Extraction Kit was used to extract genomic DNA from the blood cell samples. The clonotype comes from a woman aged 30 to 39 in good health and CMV-seronegative. Sequences were obtained from PBMCs. Rearrangement joined TRBV4-3 to TRBJ2-1; 7 central bases correspond to TRBD2. The nucleotide sequence is given as TGCGCCAGCAGCCCCGGTAGCGGGTTATACAATGAGCAGTTCTTC. This gives the protein CASSPGSGLYNEQFF.